Listed below are T cell receptor beta chains from one sample, sequenced in a study of neurological immune-mediated disorders. In TCRdb, the 5' RACE reads were re-called with MiXCR into one record per CDR3 protein. The table shows 55,000 to 65,000 distinct CDR3 sequences, with about 3.7% occurring only once. The sequenced sample was PBMCs. Receptor source: a woman in her forties or fifties with multiple sclerosis. The CDR3 runs from the conserved cysteine through the conserved F or W. D genes are given only for firm matches. Clone size is stated in some rows and not others, as once, few, many or a class when expanded.

v_gene,j_gene,abundance,d_gene,CDR3aa,CDR3nt
TRBV25-1,TRBJ2-3,many,NA,CASRAASTDTQYF,TGTGCCAGCAGGGCGGCTAGCACAGATACGCAGTATTTT
TRBV7-8,TRBJ2-7,many,TRBD1,CASSQDPRGYEQYF,TGTGCCAGCAGCCAGGACCCCAGGGGGTACGAGCAGTACTTC
TRBV11-2,TRBJ1-1,NA,NA,CASSLVPNTEAFF,TGTGCCAGCAGCTTAGTCCCCAACACTGAAGCTTTCTTT
TRBV7-8,TRBJ2-5,many,NA,CASSLSGVRGGETQYF,TGTGCCAGCAGCTTAAGTGGTGTGAGGGGGGGTGAGACCCAGTACTTC
TRBV29-1,TRBJ2-7,many,NA,CSVGVRGYEQYF,TGCAGCGTTGGGGTCAGGGGCTACGAGCAGTACTTC
TRBV20-1,TRBJ2-1,many,NA,CSARPRDRSSYNEQFF,TGCAGTGCTAGGCCTAGAGACAGGAGCTCCTACAATGAGCAGTTCTTC
TRBV6-2/TRBV6-3,TRBJ2-1,many,NA,CASSYGGPKSSYNEQFF,TGTGCCAGCAGTTACGGGGGACCGAAGAGCTCCTACAATGAGCAGTTCTTC
TRBV11-2,TRBJ2-1,NA,NA,CASSLGLASRNEQFF,TGTGCCAGTAGCTTAGGATTAGCTAGCCGCAATGAGCAGTTCTTC
TRBV5-1,TRBJ2-3,many,TRBD1,CASSRTLDRGPDTQYF,TGCGCCAGCAGCAGAACCCTGGACAGGGGTCCAGATACGCAGTATTTT
TRBV7-8,TRBJ1-4,many,NA,CASSFIGLSTNEKLFF,TGTGCCAGCAGCTTTATAGGACTTTCAACTAATGAAAAACTGTTTTTT
TRBV14,TRBJ2-4,many,NA,CASSQDHARTTKNIQYF,TGTGCCAGCAGCCAAGATCATGCGCGGACAACCAAAAACATTCAGTACTTC
TRBV12-3/TRBV12-4,TRBJ1-1,many,TRBD1,CASSLSGTGGATEAFF,TGTGCCAGCAGTCTTTCCGGGACAGGGGGTGCCACTGAAGCTTTCTTT
TRBV7-9,TRBJ2-1,many,NA,CASSLGNSYNEQFF,TGTGCCAGCAGCCTAGGGAACTCCTACAATGAGCAGTTCTTC
TRBV20-1,TRBJ1-5,many,TRBD1,CSARDRDRLNQPQNF,TGCAGTGCTAGAGACCGGGACAGGTTGAATCAGCCCCAGAATTTT
TRBV11-2,TRBJ2-1,many,NA,CASSLNRDLSYNEQFF,TGTGCCAGCAGCTTAAATCGGGATCTCTCCTACAATGAGCAGTTCTTC
TRBV2,TRBJ2-1,many,NA,CASSYRALLYNEQFF,TGTGCCAGCAGTTACAGGGCCCTCCTTTACAATGAGCAGTTCTTC
TRBV25-1,TRBJ1-1,few,NA,CATRMGGKNAFF,TGTGCCACCAGAATGGGGGGGAAGAATGCTTTCTTT
TRBV14,TRBJ2-1,many,TRBD2,CASSQEFYFTSGYEQFF,TGTGCCAGCAGCCAAGAATTCTATTTTACTAGCGGCTATGAGCAGTTCTTC
TRBV20-1,TRBJ2-7,few,TRBD2,CSARRGGSTQEQYF,TGCAGTGCCCGGCGGGGCGGGAGTACCCAAGAGCAGTACTTC
TRBV9,TRBJ2-5,many,TRBD2,CASSALLAGAAETQYF,TGTGCCAGCAGCGCCCTACTAGCGGGGGCAGCTGAGACCCAGTACTTC
TRBV5-1,TRBJ2-3,many,NA,CASSVTDTQYF,TGCGCCAGCAGCGTCACAGATACGCAGTATTTT
TRBV3-1,TRBJ2-1,many,TRBD2,CASSGTSHEQFF,TGTGCCAGCAGCGGGACTAGCCATGAGCAGTTCTTC
TRBV7-3,TRBJ2-2,many,TRBD1,CASSPTGDGTGELFF,TGTGCCAGCAGCCCTACAGGGGACGGCACCGGGGAGCTGTTTTTT
TRBV12-3/TRBV12-4,TRBJ1-2,many,NA,CASRGSDYGYTF,TGTGCCAGCCGGGGGTCCGACTATGGCTACACCTTC
TRBV27,TRBJ1-4,many,TRBD1,CASRWSTGGLEKLFF,TGTGCCAGCAGGTGGTCGACAGGGGGCCTTGAAAAACTGTTTTTT
TRBV6-2/TRBV6-3,TRBJ2-7,few,NA,CASRLPQPGNYEQYF,TGTGCCAGCAGATTACCTCAGCCGGGCAATTACGAGCAGTACTTC
TRBV30,TRBJ1-1,many,TRBD1,CAWNRGNTEAFF,TGTGCCTGGAACAGGGGAAACACTGAAGCTTTCTTT
TRBV24-1,TRBJ2-1,many,NA,CATSDLKGTNEQFF,TGTGCCACCAGTGATTTGAAGGGTACCAATGAGCAGTTCTTC
TRBV7-9,TRBJ1-2,many,NA,CASSLGQVTNYGYTF,TGTGCCAGCAGCTTAGGCCAGGTTACTAACTATGGCTACACCTTC
TRBV20-1,TRBJ2-1,many,TRBD1,CSASPRGNYNEQFF,TGCAGTGCTAGTCCCAGGGGGAACTACAATGAGCAGTTCTTC
TRBV21-1,TRBJ2-3,many,NA,CASSKSVSRTDTQYF,TGTGCCAGCAGCAAATCAGTCAGCCGCACAGATACGCAGTATTTT
TRBV29-1,TRBJ2-5,few,NA,CSAAIGETQYF,TGCAGCGCAGCAATAGGGGAGACCCAGTACTTC
TRBV10-3,TRBJ2-1,many,NA,CATRPLGDEQFF,TGTGCCACACGACCCTTGGGCGATGAGCAGTTCTTC
TRBV5-5,TRBJ2-7,many,TRBD2,CASSFLPSGTVEQYF,TGTGCCAGCAGCTTTCTCCCTAGCGGGACTGTGGAGCAGTACTTC
TRBV7-9,TRBJ1-6,many,NA,CASSSGGYNSPLHF,TGTGCCAGCAGCTCCGGAGGGTATAATTCACCCCTCCACTTT
TRBV5-1,TRBJ2-7,many,NA,CASSLAPEREQYF,TGCGCCAGCAGCTTGGCCCCGGAGCGGGAGCAGTACTTC
TRBV29-1,TRBJ2-1,many,NA,CSVVRSGEYNEQFF,TGCAGCGTTGTTAGGTCAGGGGAATACAATGAGCAGTTCTTC
TRBV7-2,TRBJ2-1,many,NA,CASSSGFNPYNEQFF,TGTGCCAGCAGCTCGGGTTTTAACCCGTACAATGAGCAGTTCTTC
TRBV5-1,TRBJ2-3,many,TRBD2,CASSFSGMGTDTQYF,TGCGCCAGCAGCTTTAGCGGGATGGGCACAGATACGCAGTATTTT
TRBV2,TRBJ2-1,many,NA,CASSEASGNQFF,TGTGCCAGCAGTGAAGCTTCCGGAAACCAGTTCTTC
TRBV5-5,TRBJ2-5,many,NA,CASSLEMFGDQETQYF,TGTGCCAGCAGCTTGGAGATGTTCGGGGACCAAGAGACCCAGTACTTC
TRBV20-1,TRBJ1-1,many,NA,CSAPRPPAEAFF,TGCAGTGCCCCCAGACCTCCCGCTGAAGCTTTCTTT
TRBV20-1,TRBJ2-1,few,TRBD2,CSAPPRLAGGPNEQFF,TGCAGTGCTCCTCCAAGACTAGCGGGAGGGCCGAATGAGCAGTTCTTC
TRBV20-1,TRBJ2-3,few,NA,CSARVATASTDTQYF,TGCAGTGCTAGAGTAGCGACTGCTAGCACAGATACGCAGTATTTT
TRBV2,TRBJ2-3,many,TRBD2,CASSVVTSGSEGTQYF,TGTGCCAGCAGTGTTGTGACTAGCGGGAGCGAGGGTACGCAGTATTTT
TRBV4-3,TRBJ2-2,many,NA,CASSPRAGANTGELFF,TGCGCCAGCAGCCCGCGTGCAGGGGCGAACACCGGGGAGCTGTTTTTT
TRBV28,TRBJ2-7,many,TRBD2,CASRRSRGSGSSYEQYF,TGTGCCAGCCGGAGATCCCGGGGTAGCGGGAGCTCCTACGAGCAGTACTTC
TRBV5-1,TRBJ2-7,many,TRBD2,CASSLRGTSGHEQYF,TGCGCCAGCAGCTTGCGAGGGACTAGCGGCCACGAGCAGTACTTC
TRBV30,TRBJ1-6,few,NA,CAWSSSSSPLHF,TGTGCCTGGAGCAGCTCCAGTTCACCCCTCCACTTT
TRBV9,TRBJ1-1,few,NA,CASSVEGISTPAFF,TGTGCCAGCAGCGTAGAAGGCATCTCGACCCCAGCTTTCTTT
TRBV2,TRBJ1-1,many,TRBD1,CASSDPTGVSEAFF,TGTGCCAGCAGTGACCCCACAGGGGTGTCTGAAGCTTTCTTT
TRBV20-1,TRBJ2-7,many,NA,CSASPEYEQYF,TGCAGTGCTAGCCCCGAGTACGAGCAGTACTTC
TRBV11-3,TRBJ2-7,NA,TRBD1,CASSLDGRTGESEQYF,TGTGCCAGCAGCTTAGATGGGCGGACAGGGGAGTCCGAGCAGTACTTC
TRBV20-1,TRBJ1-1,many,NA,CSAPRGDTEAFF,TGCAGTGCCCCTAGGGGGGACACTGAAGCTTTCTTT
TRBV15,TRBJ1-1,few,TRBD1,CATSRDGTGNTEAFF,TGTGCCACCAGCAGGGACGGGACAGGGAACACTGAAGCTTTCTTT
TRBV2,TRBJ2-5,many,NA,CASGIGRETQYF,TGTGCCAGCGGCATAGGGCGAGAGACCCAGTACTTC
TRBV7-9,TRBJ2-3,few,NA,CASSSRTILTDTQYF,TGTGCCAGCAGCTCCCGGACTATTCTCACAGATACGCAGTATTTT
TRBV4-3,TRBJ2-1,many,NA,CASSQVSPPRNEQFF,TGCGCCAGCAGCCAAGTGTCCCCCCCGCGCAATGAGCAGTTCTTC
TRBV27,TRBJ2-7,many,NA,CASSLSRGGGQYF,TGTGCCAGCAGTCTAAGTCGAGGTGGGGGGCAGTACTTC
TRBV2,TRBJ2-1,many,TRBD2,CASARTSGSWDEQFF,TGTGCCAGCGCACGGACTAGCGGGAGCTGGGATGAGCAGTTCTTC